Shown below are 27 T cell receptor beta chains from a single sample sequenced in a study of blood T cell repertoires in COVID-19. Produced via immunoSEQ multiplex PCR; TCRdb's table is partial and in-frame only. Of some 250,000 clones listed, about 68% are singletons. Sequencing used peripheral blood. The source of these receptors is a woman of 80 years or more with acute or convalescent COVID-19.

This chain uses TRBV19 with TRBJ1-6; possibly TRBD1 for D (6 bases). Germline V CDR1 and CDR2: LNHDA, SQIVND (reference sequence). Trimming stripped 4 bases from V and 13 bases from J, with 23 bases between. The CDR3 runs 16 residues. In DNA, the CDR3 is TGTGCCAGTAGTACCGCTTTCACAGGGTGGGAGTCTCCCCTCCACTTT. Residues: CASSTAFTGWESPLHF.

As for this clone: At the DNA level, this CDR3 is encoded by other sequences in the same sample as well. The chain links TRBV30 to TRBJ1-1; D gene ambiguous. Germline values: CDR1 GTSNPN, CDR2 SVGIG (reference sequence). The CDR3 has 13 amino acids. The ends were cut back, 2 bases at V and 1 base at J, with 8 bases in the middle. The chain's CDR3 is CAWSRGPNTEAFF. In DNA, the CDR3 is TGTGCCTGGAGTAGAGGGCCGAACACTGAAGCTTTCTTT.

The chain recombines TRBV6-1 with TRBJ2-4; a weak D match, TRBD2 (6 bases). This CDR3 is 13 amino acids long. Germline assignment: CDR1 MNHNS and CDR2 SASEGT. V was pared by 3 bases and J by 7 bases, with 10 bases between. The CDR3 loop is CASSDGGRNIQYF. The CDR3 DNA reads as TGTGCCAGCAGTGACGGGGGAAGGAACATTCAGTACTTC.

V gene TRBV19 combines with J gene TRBJ2-3; 12 positions match TRBD2. V shed 5 bases and J 10 bases; nucleotides not matched to a gene: 4. The V gene's germline CDR1 is LNHDA and CDR2 SQIVND (reference sequence). The CDR3 contains 13 residues. Written as DNA, the CDR3 is TGTGCCAGTAGTGACGGACTAGCGGGGCCGCAGTATTTT. Amino acids: CASSDGLAGPQYF.

A single count supports this clone. This chain joins TRBV5-1 and TRBJ2-7; 9 bases agree with TRBD1. In germline, CDR1 is SGHRS, CDR2 YFSETQ. This CDR3 is 13 amino acids long. J was trimmed by 5 bases and V by 3 bases; bases with no gene match: 3. CDR3: CASSSTGGDEQYF. The DNA for the CDR3 is TGCGCCAGCAGCTCAACAGGGGGCGACGAGCAGTACTTC.

This chain connects TRBV29-1 to TRBJ1-3, with D possibly being TRBD1 (5 bases). Germline lookup yields CDR1 SQVTM and CDR2 ANQGSEA. CDR3 length: 16 amino acids. Trimming removed 6 bases from V and 0 bases from J, with 18 bases in between. The CDR3 sequence is CSVQEGLPFSGNTIYF. The CDR3 nucleotides are TGCAGCGTCCAAGAGGGACTTCCTTTCTCTGGAAACACCATATATTTT.

This chain joins TRBV30 and TRBJ2-1, with D perhaps matching TRBD2 (6 bases). Looked up from germline, CDR1 is GTSNPN and CDR2 is SVGIG (reference sequence). There are 13 residues in the CDR3. V lost 3 bases to trimming and J lost 10 bases, with 16 bases between them. The CDR3 DNA is TGTGCCTGGAGGATTCTAGCGAGTCCGGAGCAGTTCTTC. Its translation: CAWRILASPEQFF.

The chain has TRBV20-1 and TRBJ1-5; D gene ambiguous. V was clipped by 3 bases and J by 2 bases, with 5 bases between them. Germline values: CDR1 DFQATT, CDR2 SNEGSKA (reference sequence). CDR3 size: 12 residues. CDR3 protein: CSASFGNQPQHF. The DNA for the CDR3 is TGCAGTGCTAGTTTCGGCAATCAGCCCCAGCATTTT.

In this sample, this clone turned up a few times. The V gene is TRBV19, the J gene TRBJ1-1; 7 nucleotides match TRBD1. The V segment lost 6 bases and the J segment 1 base; nucleotides outside the gene matches: 8. This CDR3 comprises 15 residues. CDR1 LNHDA and CDR2 SQIVND come from the germline V gene (reference sequence). CDR3 loop: CASSRGAGGNTEAFF. The CDR3, as DNA: TGTGCCAGTAGCCGAGGGGCAGGGGGGAACACTGAAGCTTTCTTT.

This clone was seen a handful of times. This rearrangement joins TRBV27 to TRBJ1-5; 8 bases align to TRBD1. CDR1 is MNHEY and CDR2 is SMNVEV in the germline V gene (reference sequence). This CDR3 spans 15 amino acids. V lost 7 bases and J lost 1; bases outside the gene matches: 6. The CDR3 coding sequence is TGTGCCAGCAAACCAGGGGGCAAGAGCAATCAGCCCCAGCATTTT. Translation gives CASKPGGKSNQPQHF.

The rearrangement links TRBV30 to TRBJ1-2; 7 bases match TRBD1. CDR3 size: 15 residues. Germline assignment: CDR1 GTSNPN and CDR2 SVGIG (reference sequence). The V segment lost 5 bases and the J segment 4 bases; nucleotides outside the gene matches: 13. The CDR3 coding sequence is TGTGCCTGGGCGACAGGGCCAACAGGGGCCTATGGCTACACCTTC. This translates into CAWATGPTGAYGYTF.

The chain carries TRBV4-1 and TRBJ2-7; the match to TRBD2 covers 8 bases. The CDR3 consists of 15 residues. With V trimmed by 0 bases and J by 3 bases, 4 bases remained unmatched. Germline V lookup: CDR1 MGHRA, CDR2 YSYEKL. The CDR3 coding sequence is TGCGCCAGCAGCCAAGATTTCACTAGCGGCTACGAGCAGTACTTC. This sequence encodes CASSQDFTSGYEQYF.

V gene TRBV6-5 combines with J gene TRBJ1-1, with no clear D. CDR1 MNHEY and CDR2 SVGAGI come from the germline V gene. The CDR3 sequence is 13 residues long. Trimming removed 0 bases from V and 4 bases from J, with 6 bases in between. The chain's CDR3 is CASSYSRGTEAFF. The CDR3 DNA reads as TGTGCCAGCAGTTACTCCCGAGGCACTGAAGCTTTCTTT.

The V call is TRBV7-2, the J call TRBJ1-6; maybe TRBD1 (6 bases). Trimming stripped 4 bases from V and 6 bases from J, with 13 bases between. CDR3 size: 15 residues. From germline, CDR1 is SGHTA and CDR2 FQGNSA. The CDR3: CASSSRDTSNSPLHF. CDR3 nucleotides: TGTGCCAGCAGCTCCCGGGACACCAGTAATTCACCCCTCCACTTT.

The CDR3 sequence is CASRTGAREKLFF. CDR3 in DNA: TGTGCCAGCAGAACAGGGGCAAGGGAAAAACTGTTTTTT. The genes are TRBV28 and TRBJ1-4; 7 nucleotides agree with TRBD1. J gave up 8 bases and V 6 bases, and 6 bases lay outside the gene matches. CDR1 and CDR2 (germline): MDHEN, SYDVKM. The CDR3 spans 13 residues. The whole variable domain, filled in from reference TRBV28 and TRBJ1-4, reads DVKVTQSSRYLVKRTGEKVFLECVQDMDHENMFWYRQDPGLGLRLIYFSYDVKMKEKGDIPEGYSVSREKKERFSLILESASTNQTSMYLCASRTGAREKLFFGSGTQLSVL.

This clone was detected only once. This chain links TRBV2 with TRBJ2-7; D is possibly TRBD1 (6 bases). Germline CDR1 SNHLY, CDR2 FYNNEI. V shed 4 bases and J shed 10 bases, with 17 bases lying between them. The CDR3 has 13 residues. The CDR3 coding sequence is TGTGCCAGCAGTGCCTTGGAACAGGGTGTTCAGTACTTC. Translation: CASSALEQGVQYF. The full variable domain, rest sourced from reference TRBV2 and TRBJ2-7, is EPEVTQTPSHQVTQMGQEVILRCVPISNHLYFYWYRQILGQKVEFLVSFYNNEISEKSEIFDDQFSVERPDGSNFTLKIRSTKLEDSAMYFCASSALEQGVQYFGPGTRLTVT.

This clone was detected a few times. The same CDR3 arises from other DNA sequences in this sample as well. The rearrangement links TRBV6-5 to TRBJ1-2; 10 bases are a match to TRBD1. The CDR3 totals 16 residues. Germline CDR1 reads MNHEY; CDR2 reads SVGAGI. V lost 0 bases and J lost 2; bases outside the gene matches: 3. The DNA of the CDR3 is TGTGCCAGCAGTTACTCTCGGACAGGGGGGAACTATGGCTACACCTTC. Protein: CASSYSRTGGNYGYTF.

The gene calls are TRBV2 and TRBJ2-7; tentative D call: TRBD1 (6 bases). The CDR3 sequence is 14 residues long. In germline, CDR1 is SNHLY, CDR2 FYNNEI. The germline V and J ends were trimmed by 6 bases and 0 bases, with 12 bases remaining between them. CDR3 protein: CASSDDRNSYEQYF. For the CDR3, the DNA is TGTGCCAGCAGCGATGACAGGAACTCCTACGAGCAGTACTTC.

Worth noting for this clone: This sample includes further DNA sequences coding for the same CDR3. The genes are TRBV28 and TRBJ1-3, with D uncertain. The germline gives CDR1 MDHEN, CDR2 SYDVKM. The CDR3 is made up of 15 amino acids. V lost 0 bases and J lost 4, with 10 bases in between. The CDR3 reads CASSLWRRGGNTIYF. The CDR3 coding sequence is TGTGCCAGCAGTTTATGGCGCCGCGGGGGAAACACCATATATTTT. Based on the CDR3 plus reference TRBV28 and TRBJ1-3, the full variable domain is DVKVTQSSRYLVKRTGEKVFLECVQDMDHENMFWYRQDPGLGLRLIYFSYDVKMKEKGDIPEGYSVSREKKERFSLILESASTNQTSMYLCASSLWRRGGNTIYFGEGSWLTVV.

V usage is TRBV9 and J usage is TRBJ1-3; no clear D. CDR1 SGDLS and CDR2 YYNGEE come from the germline V gene. The CDR3 is 16 residues long. The germline V and J ends were trimmed by 4 bases and 0 bases, with 14 bases remaining between them. The CDR3 region has the DNA TGTGCCAGCAGCAGAACCCTTACTGGCTCTGGAAACACCATATATTTT. Encoded protein: CASSRTLTGSGNTIYF.

This chain connects TRBV19 to TRBJ2-7, with 9 bases lining up with TRBD1. Germline V gives CDR1 LNHDA, CDR2 SQIVND (reference sequence). The CDR3 sequence is 16 residues long. The V gene end was trimmed by 5 bases and the J gene end by 6 bases; junction bases not matched to a gene: 14. CDR3 DNA sequence: TGTGCCAGTAGTCCCACCCGGGGACAGGGTACGGCCGAGCAGTACTTC. Translation gives CASSPTRGQGTAEQYF.

The V call is TRBV15, the J call TRBJ1-5; the D is unclear. This CDR3 contains 15 residues. Germline-derived CDR1 and CDR2 are LNHNV and YYDKDF (reference sequence). V shed 4 bases and J shed 6 bases, with 16 bases lying between them. CDR3 residues: CATSTGLGESQPQHF. The CDR3 DNA reads as TGTGCCACCAGCACCGGTCTAGGTGAAAGTCAGCCCCAGCATTTT. Filled out from reference TRBV15 and TRBJ1-5, the complete variable domain reads DAMVIQNPRYQVTQFGKPVTLSCSQTLNHNVMYWYQQKSSQAPKLLFHYYDKDFNNEADTPDNFQSRRPNTSFCFLDIRSPGLGDTAMYLCATSTGLGESQPQHFGDGTRLSIL.

The chain is built from TRBV6-2 or TRBV6-3 and TRBJ2-3; TRBD2 matches 8 bases. Germline CDR1 MNHEY, CDR2 SVGEGT. Losses at the gene ends were 6 bases for V and 3 bases for J; bases not matched to a gene: 5. The CDR3 runs to 14 residues. The CDR3 sequence is CASSQTSATDTQYF. CDR3 DNA: TGTGCCAGCAGCCAGACTAGCGCTACAGATACGCAGTATTTT.

This chain uses TRBV29-1 with TRBJ2-1; 13 bases fit TRBD2. CDR3 length: 14 residues. The V gene end was trimmed by 7 bases and the J gene end by 7 bases; junction bases not matched to a gene: 7. Per the germline V gene, CDR1 is SQVTM and CDR2 is ANQGSEA. DNA of the CDR3: TGCAGCGCCCCGACTAGCGGGAGGAGGAATGAGCAGTTCTTC. It yields the protein CSAPTSGRRNEQFF.

This chain uses TRBV7-2 with TRBJ2-2; D not resolved. V was clipped by 6 bases and J by 1 base, with 6 bases between them. This CDR3 contains 13 residues. CDR1 is SGHTA, CDR2 FQGNSA, per germline. The CDR3 spells CASRRGNTGELFF. In nucleotides, the CDR3 is TGTGCCAGCAGAAGAGGGAACACCGGGGAGCTGTTTTTT.

In this sample, this clone turned up once. The V and J genes are TRBV13 and TRBJ2-3; TRBD2 agrees at 13 bases. J was trimmed by 2 bases and V by 5 bases; bases with no gene match: 7. Germline CDR1 and CDR2: PRHDT and FYEKMQ (reference sequence). This CDR3 is built from 17 residues. CDR3 nucleotide sequence: TGTGCCAGCAGCACAGGACTAGCGGGGGCCATCACAGATACGCAGTATTTT. Its protein is CASSTGLAGAITDTQYF.

This chain uses TRBV24-1 with TRBJ2-1, with unresolved D. Germline V lookup: CDR1 KGHDR, CDR2 SFDVKD. The CDR3 has 13 residues. Trimming pared 3 bases from V and 8 bases from J, leaving 10 bases between. The CDR3 DNA reads TGTGCCACCAGTGATCTAACAAGCGATGAGCAGTTCTTC. Its protein is CATSDLTSDEQFF.